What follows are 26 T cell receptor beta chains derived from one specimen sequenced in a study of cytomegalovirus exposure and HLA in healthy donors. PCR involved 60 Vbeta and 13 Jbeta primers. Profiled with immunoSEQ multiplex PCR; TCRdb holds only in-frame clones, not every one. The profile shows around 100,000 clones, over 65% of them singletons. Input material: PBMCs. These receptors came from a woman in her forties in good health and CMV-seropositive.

In nucleotides, the CDR3 is TGTGCCAGCAGCTTAGAACAGGCGGCCTACGAGCAGTACTTC. Protein: CASSLEQAAYEQYF. The J gene is TRBJ2-7, the V gene TRBV5-5; possible D gene TRBD1, 5 bases. Germline CDR1 and CDR2: SGHKS and YYEKEE (reference sequence). This CDR3 has 14 residues. Trimming pared 2 bases from V and 2 bases from J, leaving 11 bases between.

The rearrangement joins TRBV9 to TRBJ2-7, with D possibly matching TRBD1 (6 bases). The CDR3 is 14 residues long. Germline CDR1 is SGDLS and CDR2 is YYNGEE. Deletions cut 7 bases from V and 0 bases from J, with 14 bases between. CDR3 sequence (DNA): TGTGCCAGCGGAGGACAGAGGAGCTCCTACGAGCAGTACTTC. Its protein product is CASGGQRSSYEQYF.

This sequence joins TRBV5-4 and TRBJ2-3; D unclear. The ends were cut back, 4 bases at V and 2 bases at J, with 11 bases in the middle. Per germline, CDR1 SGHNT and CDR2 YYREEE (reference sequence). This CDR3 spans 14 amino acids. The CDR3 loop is CASSPWLDTDTQYF. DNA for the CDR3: TGTGCCAGCAGCCCGTGGCTAGACACAGATACGCAGTATTTT.

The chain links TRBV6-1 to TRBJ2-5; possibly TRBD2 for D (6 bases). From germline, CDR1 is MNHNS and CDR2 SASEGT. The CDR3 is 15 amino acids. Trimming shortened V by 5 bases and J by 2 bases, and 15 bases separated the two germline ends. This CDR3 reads CASSPPGLPQETQYF. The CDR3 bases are TGTGCCAGCAGTCCGCCGGGACTGCCTCAAGAGACCCAGTACTTC.

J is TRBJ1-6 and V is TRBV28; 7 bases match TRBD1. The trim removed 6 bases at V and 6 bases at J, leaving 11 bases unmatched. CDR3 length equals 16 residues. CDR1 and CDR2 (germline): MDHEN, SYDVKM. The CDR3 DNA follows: TGTGCCAGCAGGGGGAGCGGGGGACAGCTTAATTCACCCCTCCACTTT. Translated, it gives CASRGSGGQLNSPLHF.

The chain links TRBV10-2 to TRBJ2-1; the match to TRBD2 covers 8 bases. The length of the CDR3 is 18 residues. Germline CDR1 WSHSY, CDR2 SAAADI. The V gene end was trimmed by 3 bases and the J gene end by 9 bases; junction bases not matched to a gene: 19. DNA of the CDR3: TGCGCCAGCAGTGATCCCATAAGGGTAGCGGGGCTGAGAAGTGAGCAGTTCTTC. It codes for CASSDPIRVAGLRSEQFF.

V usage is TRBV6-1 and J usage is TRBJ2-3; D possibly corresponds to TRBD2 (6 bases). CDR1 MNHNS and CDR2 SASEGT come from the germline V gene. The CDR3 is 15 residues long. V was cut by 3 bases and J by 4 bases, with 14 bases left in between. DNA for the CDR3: TGTGCCAGCAGTGAGGGACTCAGGGTTCCAGATACGCAGTATTTT. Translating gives CASSEGLRVPDTQYF.

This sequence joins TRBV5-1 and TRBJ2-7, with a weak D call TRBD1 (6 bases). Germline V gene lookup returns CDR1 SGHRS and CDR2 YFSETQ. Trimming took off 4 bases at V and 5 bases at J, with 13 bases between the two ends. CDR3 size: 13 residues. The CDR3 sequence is CASSADRNNEQYF. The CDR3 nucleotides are TGCGCCAGCAGCGCAGACAGGAACAACGAGCAGTACTTC.

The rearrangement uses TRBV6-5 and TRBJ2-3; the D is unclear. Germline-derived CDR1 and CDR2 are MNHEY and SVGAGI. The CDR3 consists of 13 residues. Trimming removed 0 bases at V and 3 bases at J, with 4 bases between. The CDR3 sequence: CASSYSQTDTQYF. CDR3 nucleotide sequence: TGTGCCAGCAGTTACTCACAAACAGATACGCAGTATTTT.

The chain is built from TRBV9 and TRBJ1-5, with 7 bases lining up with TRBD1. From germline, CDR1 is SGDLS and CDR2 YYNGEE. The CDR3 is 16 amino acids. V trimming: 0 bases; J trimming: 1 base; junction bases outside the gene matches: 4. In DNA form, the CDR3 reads TGTGCCAGCAGCGTAGATGCAGGGGGAAGCAATCAGCCCCAGCATTTT. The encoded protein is CASSVDAGGSNQPQHF. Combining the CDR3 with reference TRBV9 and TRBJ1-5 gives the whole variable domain DSGVTQTPKHLITATGQRVTLRCSPRSGDLSVYWYQQSLDQGLQFLIQYYNGEERAKGNILERFSAQQFPDLHSELNLSSLELGDSALYFCASSVDAGGSNQPQHFGDGTRLSIL.

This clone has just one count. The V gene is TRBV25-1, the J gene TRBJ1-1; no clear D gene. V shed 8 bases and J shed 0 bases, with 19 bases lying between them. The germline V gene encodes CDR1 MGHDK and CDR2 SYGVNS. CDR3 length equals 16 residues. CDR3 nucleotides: TGTGCCAGCTCCACGGGTCTTAATAATTTGAACACTGAAGCTTTCTTT. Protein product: CASSTGLNNLNTEAFF.

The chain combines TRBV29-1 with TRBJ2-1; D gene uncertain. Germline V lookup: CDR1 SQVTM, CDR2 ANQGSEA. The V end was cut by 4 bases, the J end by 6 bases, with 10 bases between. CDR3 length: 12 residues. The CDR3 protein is CSVGLVSNEQFF. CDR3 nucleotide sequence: TGCAGCGTTGGCCTAGTGTCCAATGAGCAGTTCTTC.

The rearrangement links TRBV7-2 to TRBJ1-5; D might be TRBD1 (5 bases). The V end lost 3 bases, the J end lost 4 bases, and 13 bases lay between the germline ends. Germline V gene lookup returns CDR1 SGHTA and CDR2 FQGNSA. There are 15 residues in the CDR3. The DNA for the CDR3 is TGTGCCAGCAGCTTGACCGGGGGAGGGAATCAGCCCCAGCATTTT. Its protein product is CASSLTGGGNQPQHF.

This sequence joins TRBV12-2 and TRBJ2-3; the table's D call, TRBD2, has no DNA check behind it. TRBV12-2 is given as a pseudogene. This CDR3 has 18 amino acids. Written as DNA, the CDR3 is TGTGCAAGTCGCTCTTCCCCGGGACTAGCGGGTCCGAGGTATACGCAGTATTTT. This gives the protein CASRSSPGLAGPRYTQYF.

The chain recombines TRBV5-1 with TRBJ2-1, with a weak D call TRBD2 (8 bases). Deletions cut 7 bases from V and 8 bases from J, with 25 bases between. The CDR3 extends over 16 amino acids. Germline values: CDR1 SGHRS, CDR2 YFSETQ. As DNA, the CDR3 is TGCGCCAGCCGACTAGTGACAGGGAGCGGGAGCGATGAGCAGTTCTTC. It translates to CASRLVTGSGSDEQFF.

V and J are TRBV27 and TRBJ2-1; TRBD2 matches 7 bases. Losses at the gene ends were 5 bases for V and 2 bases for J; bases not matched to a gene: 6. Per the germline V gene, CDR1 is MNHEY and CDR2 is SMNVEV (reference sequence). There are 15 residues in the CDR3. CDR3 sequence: CASSPTAGAYNEQFF. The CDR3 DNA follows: TGTGCCAGCAGTCCCACCGCGGGAGCCTACAATGAGCAGTTCTTC.

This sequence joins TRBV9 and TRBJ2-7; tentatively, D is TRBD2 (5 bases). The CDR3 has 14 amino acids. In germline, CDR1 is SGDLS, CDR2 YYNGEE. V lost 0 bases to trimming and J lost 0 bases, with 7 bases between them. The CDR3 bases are TGTGCCAGCAGCGTAGACGGGATCTCCTACGAGCAGTACTTC. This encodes CASSVDGISYEQYF.

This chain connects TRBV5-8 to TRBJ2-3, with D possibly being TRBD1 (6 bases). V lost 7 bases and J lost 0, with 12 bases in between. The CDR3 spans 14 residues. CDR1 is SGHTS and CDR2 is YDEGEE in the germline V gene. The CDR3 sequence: CASGRGASTDTQYF. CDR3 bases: TGTGCCAGCGGCAGGGGAGCGAGCACAGATACGCAGTATTTT.

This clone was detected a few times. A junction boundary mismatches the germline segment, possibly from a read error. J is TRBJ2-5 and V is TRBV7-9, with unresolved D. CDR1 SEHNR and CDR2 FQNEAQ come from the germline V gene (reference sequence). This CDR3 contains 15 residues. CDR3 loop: CSSSPPPYSLETQYF. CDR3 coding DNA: TGTTCCAGCAGCCCCCCCCCGTATAGCCTAGAGACCCAGTACTTC.

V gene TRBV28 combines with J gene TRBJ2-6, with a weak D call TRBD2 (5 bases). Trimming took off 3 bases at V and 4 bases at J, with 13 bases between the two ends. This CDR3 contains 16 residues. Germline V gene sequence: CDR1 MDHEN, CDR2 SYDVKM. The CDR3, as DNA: TGTGCCAGCAGTTTGGGAGAGTGGTCCGGGGCCAACGTCCTGACTTTC. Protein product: CASSLGEWSGANVLTF.

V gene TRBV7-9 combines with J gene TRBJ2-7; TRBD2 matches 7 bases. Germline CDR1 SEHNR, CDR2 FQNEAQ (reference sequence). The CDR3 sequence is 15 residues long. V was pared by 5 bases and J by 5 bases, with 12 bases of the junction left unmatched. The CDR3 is CASSPDGGGWDEQYF. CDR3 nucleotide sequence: TGTGCCAGCAGCCCGGATGGGGGGGGATGGGACGAGCAGTACTTC.

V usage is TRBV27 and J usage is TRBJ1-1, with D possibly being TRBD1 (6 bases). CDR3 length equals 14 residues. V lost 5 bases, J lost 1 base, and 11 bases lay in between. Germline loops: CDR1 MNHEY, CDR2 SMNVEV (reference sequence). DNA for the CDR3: TGTGCCAGCAGTCTACAGGGAAGGAACACTGAAGCTTTCTTT. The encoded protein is CASSLQGRNTEAFF.

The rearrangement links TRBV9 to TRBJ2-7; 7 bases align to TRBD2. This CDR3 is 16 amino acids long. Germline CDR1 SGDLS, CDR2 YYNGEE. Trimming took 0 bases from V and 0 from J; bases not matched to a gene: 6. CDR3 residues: CASSVGSGADSYEQYF. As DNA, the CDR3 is TGTGCCAGCAGCGTAGGGAGCGGGGCTGACTCCTACGAGCAGTACTTC.

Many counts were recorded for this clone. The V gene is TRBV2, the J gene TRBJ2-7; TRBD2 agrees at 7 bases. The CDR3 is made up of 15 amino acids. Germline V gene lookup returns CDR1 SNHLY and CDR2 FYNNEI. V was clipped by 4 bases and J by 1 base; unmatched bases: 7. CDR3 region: CASSASPGGSYEQYF. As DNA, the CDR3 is TGTGCCAGCAGTGCAAGTCCGGGGGGTTCCTACGAGCAGTACTTC.

The CDR3 DNA follows: TGTGCCAGCAGCCTCCTCTTAGCGGGGGCCTACAATGAGCAGTTCTTC. Residues: CASSLLLAGAYNEQFF. V is TRBV7-2 and J is TRBJ2-1; TRBD2 aligns across 9 bases. Germline V gene lookup returns CDR1 SGHTA and CDR2 FQGNSA. The CDR3 is made up of 16 amino acids. With 5 bases clipped from V and 2 bases from J, the junction kept 7 bases outside the gene matches.

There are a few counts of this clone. DNA of the CDR3: TGTGCCAGCAGTGTACAGGGAAGTCAGCCCCAGCATTTT. Its translation is CASSVQGSQPQHF. The chain uses TRBV6-1 and TRBJ1-5, with a tentative D call TRBD1 (6 bases). V lost 4 bases and J lost 6, with 10 bases in between. The CDR3 is 13 residues long. The V gene's germline CDR1 is MNHNS and CDR2 SASEGT.